This T cell receptor beta chain was recovered during a study of T-cell reconstitution after alpha-beta-depleted transplantation in children. The TCRbeta library incorporated unique molecular identifiers. MiXCR, run by TCRdb on the PCR reads, gives a single entry per CDR3 protein. The profile covers about 360,000 distinct CDR3 sequences, with roughly 15% appearing a single time and around 4% taken by the ten largest. This clonotype appeared a few times. CDR1 SGHRS and CDR2 YFSETQ come from the germline V gene. The CDR3 sequence is 15 residues long. Trimming took 4 bases from V and 3 from J; bases not matched to a gene: 6.

The material was PBMCs, obtained from the stem cell graft. This chain uses TRBV5-1 with TRBJ2-1; TRBD2 aligns across 8 bases. The clonotype comes from a human donor who donated a stem cell graft to a child with Fanconi anemia. The CDR3 is CASSLSGGNYNEQFF. CDR3 DNA: TGCGCCAGCAGCCTCAGCGGGGGAAACTACAATGAGCAGTTCTTC.